This paragraph reports one T cell receptor beta chain. In this sample, this clone turned up a few times. Its antigen has not been determined. One base away there is no much larger clone; base qualities are not given. As encoded in the germline V gene, CDR1 is MNHEY while CDR2 is SVGAGI. Trimming takes 6 bases from V and 3 bases from J, and the germline ends sit 9 bases apart. From cysteine to phenylalanine, the CDR3 is 13 amino acids long. The DNA shown is the 39-base CDR3, in frame from base 1. In the prospective study, participants were about 18 to 100 years old, resided in about two dozen geographic areas of the United States, and were enrolled through a virtual design. In the prospective study, cohorts were assigned on the basis of participant-reported clinical history obtained from a screening survey and a study questionnaire. ImmuneRACE Cohort 3 recovered participants were defined by two consecutive negative NP/OP PCR tests, healthcare professional clearance, or symptom resolution. Each participant in the prospective study had whole blood, serum and a nasopharyngeal or oropharyngeal swab collected by mobile phlebotomists. Additional blood draws and questionnaires over an approximately two-month period could optionally be provided by prospective study participants. Prospective study blood samples were shipped either frozen or at room temperature before DNA extraction.

TCRbeta CDR3 regions were amplified from genomic DNA by means of the immunoSEQ Assay, a bias-controlled multiplex PCR. Regarding the original processing steps: Nucleated cell counts per sample were estimated from amplification of reference gene primers within the assay. Sequence reads were collapsed and filtered to measure the absolute abundance of every unique TCRbeta CDR3 rearrangement. For each sample, productive Simpson clonality was calculated as the square root of Simpson's diversity index over productive rearrangements. In TCRdb, the immuneACCESS table is reduced to in-frame sequences with V and J assigned. These tables do not hold every clone; where another copy was compared, an unresolved V gene accounts for under half, and the others remain unexplained. V and J calls and clone size come straight from that table; D and trimming were deduced from the DNA. Counted in this sample were approximately 270,000 clones; 85% to 90% of them appeared once. Roughly 1.7% of the sample comes from the top ten.

The sample is drawn from a study of blood T cell repertoires in COVID-19 (dated by TCRdb to the early 2020s). Notes on the research overall: Samples covering the acute and convalescent phases of COVID-19 were provided by collaborators in the United States, Italy and Spain. The prospective study material was composed of cDNA or gDNA derived from T cells, B-cell-depleted T cells, or PBMCs. Subjects who had been exposed to COVID-19, were actively infected with it, or had recovered from it provided the deeply sampled blood TCRbeta repertoires that made up the dataset. A freely available public database, intended as a resource for researchers studying the immune response to SARS-CoV-2, is where the repertoires were released. The samples were drawn from the first 160 participants of the ongoing ImmuneRACE study and from 1,200 or so subjects provided by 6 global collaborators. Nearly every sample came with metadata listing a de-identified subject ID, COVID-19 status, age in years and sex. HLA class I and class II types, where available, came from metadata supplied by the sample provider rather than from assay-based typing.

Broader findings and caveats from the paper: Clinical and demographic metadata were provided uncurated, with the amount varying by source and participant.

The chain is encoded by TRBV6-5 joined to TRBJ2-1; a tentative D match to TRBD2 spans 6 bases. Sequencing input: PBMCs or T cells enriched from blood (not recorded which). This sequence originates from a man aged 35-49 years who had recovered from COVID-19. The CDR3 in this case is CASSGTFYNEQFF. At the DNA level, the sequence is TGTGCCAGCAGCGGGACTTTCTACAATGAGCAGTTCTTC.